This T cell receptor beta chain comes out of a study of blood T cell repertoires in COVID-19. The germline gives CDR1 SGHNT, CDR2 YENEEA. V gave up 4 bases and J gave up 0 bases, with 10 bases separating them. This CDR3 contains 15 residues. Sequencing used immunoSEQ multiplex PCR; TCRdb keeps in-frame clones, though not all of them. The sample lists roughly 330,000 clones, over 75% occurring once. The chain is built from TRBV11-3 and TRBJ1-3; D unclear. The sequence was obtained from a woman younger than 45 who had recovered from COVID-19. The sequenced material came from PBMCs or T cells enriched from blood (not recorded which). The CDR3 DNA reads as TGTGCCAGCAGCTGTCCAACTATCTCTGGAAACACCATATATTTT. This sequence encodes CASSCPTISGNTIYF.